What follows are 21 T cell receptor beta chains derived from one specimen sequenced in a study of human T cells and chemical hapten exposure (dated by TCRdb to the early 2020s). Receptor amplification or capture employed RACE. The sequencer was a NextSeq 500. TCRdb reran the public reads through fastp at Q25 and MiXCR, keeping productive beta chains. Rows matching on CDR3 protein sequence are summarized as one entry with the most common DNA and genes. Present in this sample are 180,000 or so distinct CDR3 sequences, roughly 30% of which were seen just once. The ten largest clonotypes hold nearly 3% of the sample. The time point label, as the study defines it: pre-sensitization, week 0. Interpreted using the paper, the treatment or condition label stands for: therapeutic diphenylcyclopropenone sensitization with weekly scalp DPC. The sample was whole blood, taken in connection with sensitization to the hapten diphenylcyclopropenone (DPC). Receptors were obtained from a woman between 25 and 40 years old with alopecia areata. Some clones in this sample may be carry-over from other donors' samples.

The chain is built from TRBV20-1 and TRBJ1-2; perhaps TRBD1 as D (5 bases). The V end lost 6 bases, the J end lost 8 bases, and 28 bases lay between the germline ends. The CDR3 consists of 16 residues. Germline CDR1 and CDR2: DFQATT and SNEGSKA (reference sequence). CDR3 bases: TGCAGTGCGTCGCCGGGACTTGTCTTCGGGGGTTACGGCTACACCTTC. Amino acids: CSASPGLVFGGYGYTF.

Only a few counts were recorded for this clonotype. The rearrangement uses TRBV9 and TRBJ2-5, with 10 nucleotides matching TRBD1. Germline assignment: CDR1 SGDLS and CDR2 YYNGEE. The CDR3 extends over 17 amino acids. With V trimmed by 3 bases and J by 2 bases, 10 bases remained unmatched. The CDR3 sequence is CASSGRQGARRQETQYF. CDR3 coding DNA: TGTGCCAGCAGCGGAAGACAGGGGGCGCGGAGACAAGAGACCCAGTACTTC.

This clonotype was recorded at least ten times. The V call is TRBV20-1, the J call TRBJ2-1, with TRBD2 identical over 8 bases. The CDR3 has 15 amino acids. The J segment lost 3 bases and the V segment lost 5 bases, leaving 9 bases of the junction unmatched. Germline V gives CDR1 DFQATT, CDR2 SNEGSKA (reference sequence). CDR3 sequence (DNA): TGCAGTGCTCACCGGACTAGCCACGACTACAATGAGCAGTTCTTC. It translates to CSAHRTSHDYNEQFF.

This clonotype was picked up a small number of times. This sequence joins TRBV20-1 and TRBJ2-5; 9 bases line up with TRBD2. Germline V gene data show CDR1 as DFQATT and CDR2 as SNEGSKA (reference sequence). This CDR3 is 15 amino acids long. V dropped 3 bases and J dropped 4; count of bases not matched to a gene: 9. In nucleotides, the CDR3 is TGCAGTGCTAGGCCAGCGGGGGGCTCAGGAGAGACCCAGTACTTC. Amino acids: CSARPAGGSGETQYF.

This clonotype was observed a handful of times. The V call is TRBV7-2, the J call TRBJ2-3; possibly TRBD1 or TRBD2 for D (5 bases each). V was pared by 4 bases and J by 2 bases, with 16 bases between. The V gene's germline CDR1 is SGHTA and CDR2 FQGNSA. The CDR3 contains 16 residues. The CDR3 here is CASSSNPGTTTDTQYF. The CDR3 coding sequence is TGTGCCAGCAGCTCAAACCCGGGGACCACCACAGATACGCAGTATTTT.

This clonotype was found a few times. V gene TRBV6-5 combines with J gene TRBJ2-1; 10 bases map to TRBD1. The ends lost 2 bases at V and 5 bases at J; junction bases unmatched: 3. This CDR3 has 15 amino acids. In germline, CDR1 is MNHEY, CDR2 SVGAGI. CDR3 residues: CASSYAGTGDNEQFF. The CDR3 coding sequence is TGTGCCAGCAGTTACGCCGGGACAGGGGACAATGAGCAGTTCTTC.

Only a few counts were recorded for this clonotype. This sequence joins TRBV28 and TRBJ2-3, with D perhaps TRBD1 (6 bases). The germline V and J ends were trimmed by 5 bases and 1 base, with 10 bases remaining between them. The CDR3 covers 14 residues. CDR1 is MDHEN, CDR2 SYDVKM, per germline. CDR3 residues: CASSPGAGTDTQYF. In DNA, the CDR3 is TGTGCCAGCAGTCCAGGGGCGGGCACAGATACGCAGTATTTT. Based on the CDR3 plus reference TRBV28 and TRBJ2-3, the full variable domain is DVKVTQSSRYLVKRTGEKVFLECVQDMDHENMFWYRQDPGLGLRLIYFSYDVKMKEKGDIPEGYSVSREKKERFSLILESASTNQTSMYLCASSPGAGTDTQYFGPGTRLTVL.

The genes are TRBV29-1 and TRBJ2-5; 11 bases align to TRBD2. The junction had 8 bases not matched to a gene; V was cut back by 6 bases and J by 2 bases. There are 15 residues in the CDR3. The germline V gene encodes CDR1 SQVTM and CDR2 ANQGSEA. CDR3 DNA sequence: TGCAGCGTCCCTTCGACTAGCGGGACACAAGAGACCCAGTACTTC. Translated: CSVPSTSGTQETQYF. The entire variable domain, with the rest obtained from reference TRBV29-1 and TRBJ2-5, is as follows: SAVISQKPSRDICQRGTSLTIQCQVDSQVTMMFWYRQQPGQSLTLIATANQGSEATYESGFVIDKFPISRPNLTFSTLTVSNMSPEDSSIYLCSVPSTSGTQETQYFGPGTRLLVL.

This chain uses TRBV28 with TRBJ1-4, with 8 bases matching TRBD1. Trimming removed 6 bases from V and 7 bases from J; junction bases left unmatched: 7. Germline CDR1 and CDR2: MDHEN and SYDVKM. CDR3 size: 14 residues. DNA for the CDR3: TGTGCCAGCAGGCAACAGGGGGGGAGTGAAAAACTGTTTTTT. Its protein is CASRQQGGSEKLFF.

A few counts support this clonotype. The CDR3 DNA sequence: TGTGCCAGCATCGGTCTCATCTCTGGAAACACCATATATTTT. It yields the protein CASIGLISGNTIYF. The chain uses TRBV28 and TRBJ1-3, with no clear D. Germline-derived CDR1 and CDR2 are MDHEN and SYDVKM. Between the trimmed V and J ends, which lost 7 bases and 0 bases, there was a span of 10 bases. The CDR3 runs to 14 residues. The complete variable domain, with remaining parts taken from reference TRBV28 and TRBJ1-3, reads DVKVTQSSRYLVKRTGEKVFLECVQDMDHENMFWYRQDPGLGLRLIYFSYDVKMKEKGDIPEGYSVSREKKERFSLILESASTNQTSMYLCASIGLISGNTIYFGEGSWLTVV.

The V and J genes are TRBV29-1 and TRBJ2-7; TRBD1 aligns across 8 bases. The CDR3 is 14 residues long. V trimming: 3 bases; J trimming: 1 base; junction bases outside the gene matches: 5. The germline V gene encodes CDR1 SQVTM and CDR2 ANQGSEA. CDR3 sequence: CSVEIGTGSYEQYF. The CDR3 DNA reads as TGCAGCGTTGAGATCGGGACAGGTTCCTACGAGCAGTACTTC.

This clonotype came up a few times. The CDR3 loop is CAWSPGQSNYEQYF. CDR3 DNA sequence: TGTGCCTGGAGTCCGGGACAGTCTAACTACGAGCAGTACTTC. This chain joins TRBV30 and TRBJ2-7; TRBD1 aligns across 7 bases. The junction had 7 bases not matched to a gene; V was cut back by 2 bases and J by 3 bases. This CDR3 has 14 amino acids. CDR1 is GTSNPN, CDR2 SVGIG, per germline (reference sequence).

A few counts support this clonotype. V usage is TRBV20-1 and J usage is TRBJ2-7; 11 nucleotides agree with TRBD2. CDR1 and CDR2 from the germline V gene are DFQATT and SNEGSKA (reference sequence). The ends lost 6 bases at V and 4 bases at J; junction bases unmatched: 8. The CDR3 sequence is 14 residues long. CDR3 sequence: CSANTGTSGYEQYF. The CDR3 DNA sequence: TGCAGTGCAAATACCGGGACTAGCGGATACGAGCAGTACTTC.

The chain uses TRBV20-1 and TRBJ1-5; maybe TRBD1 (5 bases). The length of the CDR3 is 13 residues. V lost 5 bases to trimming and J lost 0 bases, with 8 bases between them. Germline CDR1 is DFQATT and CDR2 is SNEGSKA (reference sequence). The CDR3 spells CSAQRGSNQPQHF. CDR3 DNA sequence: TGCAGTGCTCAAAGGGGTAGCAATCAGCCCCAGCATTTT.

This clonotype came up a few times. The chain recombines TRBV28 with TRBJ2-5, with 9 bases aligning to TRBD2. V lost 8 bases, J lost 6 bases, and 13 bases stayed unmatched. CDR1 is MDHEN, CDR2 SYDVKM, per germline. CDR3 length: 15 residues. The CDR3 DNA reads TGTGCCAGCTTCGGAGAAGGTAGCGGGAGTAAGACCCAGTACTTC. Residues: CASFGEGSGSKTQYF.

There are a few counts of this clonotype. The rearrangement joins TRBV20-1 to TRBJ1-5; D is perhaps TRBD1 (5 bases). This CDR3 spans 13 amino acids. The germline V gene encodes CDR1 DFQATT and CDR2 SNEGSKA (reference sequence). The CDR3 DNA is TGCAGCGCCCGGGACGCTCTACTCCAGCCCCAGCATTTT. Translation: CSARDALLQPQHF.

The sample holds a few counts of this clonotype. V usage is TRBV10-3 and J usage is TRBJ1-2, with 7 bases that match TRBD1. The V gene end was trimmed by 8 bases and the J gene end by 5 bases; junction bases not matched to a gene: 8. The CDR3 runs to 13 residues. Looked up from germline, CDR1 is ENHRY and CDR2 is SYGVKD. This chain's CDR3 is CAIGQETGYGYTF. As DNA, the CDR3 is TGTGCCATCGGACAGGAAACCGGGTATGGCTACACCTTC.

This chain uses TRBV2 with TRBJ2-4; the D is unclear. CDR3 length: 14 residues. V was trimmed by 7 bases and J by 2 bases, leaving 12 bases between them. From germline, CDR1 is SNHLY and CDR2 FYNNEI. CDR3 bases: TGTGCCAGCACCCGACGGCAGACCAAAAACATTCAGTACTTC. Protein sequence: CASTRRQTKNIQYF.

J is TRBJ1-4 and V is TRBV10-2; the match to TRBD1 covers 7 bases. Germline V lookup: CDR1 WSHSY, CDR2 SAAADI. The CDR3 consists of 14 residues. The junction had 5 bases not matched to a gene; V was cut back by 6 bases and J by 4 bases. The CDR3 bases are TGCGCCAGCAGCGGGACAGCCTTTAATGAAAAACTGTTTTTT. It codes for CASSGTAFNEKLFF.

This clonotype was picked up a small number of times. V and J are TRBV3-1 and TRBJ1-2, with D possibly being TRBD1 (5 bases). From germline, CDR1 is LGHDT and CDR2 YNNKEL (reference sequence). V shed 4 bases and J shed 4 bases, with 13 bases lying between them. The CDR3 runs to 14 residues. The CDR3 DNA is TGTGCCAGCAGCCGAGGGGTGCCCGGCTATGGCTACACCTTC. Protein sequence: CASSRGVPGYGYTF.

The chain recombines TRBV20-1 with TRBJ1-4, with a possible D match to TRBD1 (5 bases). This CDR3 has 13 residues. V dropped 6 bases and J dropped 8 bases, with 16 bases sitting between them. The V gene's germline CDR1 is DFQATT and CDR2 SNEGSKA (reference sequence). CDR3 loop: CSAKGLEREKLFF. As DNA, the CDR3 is TGCAGTGCCAAGGGGCTAGAGAGGGAAAAACTGTTTTTT.